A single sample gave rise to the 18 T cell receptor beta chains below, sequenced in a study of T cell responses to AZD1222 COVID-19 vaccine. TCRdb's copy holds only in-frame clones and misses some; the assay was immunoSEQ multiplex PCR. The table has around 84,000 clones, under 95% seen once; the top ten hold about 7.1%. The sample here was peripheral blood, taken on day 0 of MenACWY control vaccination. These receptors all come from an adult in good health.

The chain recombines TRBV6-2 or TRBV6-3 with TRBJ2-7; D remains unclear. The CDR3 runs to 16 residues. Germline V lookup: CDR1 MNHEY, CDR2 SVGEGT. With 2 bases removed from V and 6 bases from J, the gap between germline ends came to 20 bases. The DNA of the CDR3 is TGTGCCAGCAGTTACGACCGGGCTCTCGCAGGCGCCGAGCAGTACTTC. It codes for CASSYDRALAGAEQYF.

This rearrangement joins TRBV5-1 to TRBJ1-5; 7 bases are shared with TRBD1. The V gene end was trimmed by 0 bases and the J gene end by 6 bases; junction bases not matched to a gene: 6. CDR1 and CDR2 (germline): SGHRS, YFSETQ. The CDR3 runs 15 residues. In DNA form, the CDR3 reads TGCGCCAGCAGCTTGGTAGGGGGCGCGGGTCAGCCCCAGCATTTT. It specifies CASSLVGGAGQPQHF.

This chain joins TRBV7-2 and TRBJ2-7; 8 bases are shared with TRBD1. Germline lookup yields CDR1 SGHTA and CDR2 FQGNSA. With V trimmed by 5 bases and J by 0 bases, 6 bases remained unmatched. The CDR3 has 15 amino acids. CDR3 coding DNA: TGTGCCAGCAGCCAGGGGGCAGCCAACTCCTACGAGCAGTACTTC. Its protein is CASSQGAANSYEQYF.

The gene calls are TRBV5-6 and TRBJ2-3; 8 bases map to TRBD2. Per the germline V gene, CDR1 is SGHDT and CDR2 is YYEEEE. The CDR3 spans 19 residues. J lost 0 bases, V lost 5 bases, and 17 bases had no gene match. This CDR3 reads CASSRLMGLVTSSTDTQYF. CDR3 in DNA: TGTGCCAGCAGTCGTCTGATGGGACTAGTGACTTCTAGCACAGATACGCAGTATTTT.

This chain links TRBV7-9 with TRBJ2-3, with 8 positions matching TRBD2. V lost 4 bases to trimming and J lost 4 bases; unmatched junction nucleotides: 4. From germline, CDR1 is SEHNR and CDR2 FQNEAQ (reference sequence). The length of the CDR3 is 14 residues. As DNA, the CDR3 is TGTGCCAGCAGCTGGGCGGGGGGTGCAGATACGCAGTATTTT. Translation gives CASSWAGGADTQYF.

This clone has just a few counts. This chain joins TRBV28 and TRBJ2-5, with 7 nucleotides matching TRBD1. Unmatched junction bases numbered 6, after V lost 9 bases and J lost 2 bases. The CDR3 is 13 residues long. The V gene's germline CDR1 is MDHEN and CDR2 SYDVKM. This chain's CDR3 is CASSGQIQETQYF. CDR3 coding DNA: TGTGCCAGTTCGGGACAGATTCAAGAGACCCAGTACTTC.

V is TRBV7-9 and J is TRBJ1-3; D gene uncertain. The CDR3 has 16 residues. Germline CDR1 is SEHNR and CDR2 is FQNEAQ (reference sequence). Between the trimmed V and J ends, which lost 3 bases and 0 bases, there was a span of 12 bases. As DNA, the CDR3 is TGTGCCAGCAGCTTTTCCGATACAGTCTCTGGAAACACCATATATTTT. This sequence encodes CASSFSDTVSGNTIYF.

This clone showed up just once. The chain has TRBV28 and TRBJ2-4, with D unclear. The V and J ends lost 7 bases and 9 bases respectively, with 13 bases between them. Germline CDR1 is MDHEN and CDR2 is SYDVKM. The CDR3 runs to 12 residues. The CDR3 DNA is TGTGCCAGCACCCAGTATTCGGGCATTCAGTACTTC. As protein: CASTQYSGIQYF.

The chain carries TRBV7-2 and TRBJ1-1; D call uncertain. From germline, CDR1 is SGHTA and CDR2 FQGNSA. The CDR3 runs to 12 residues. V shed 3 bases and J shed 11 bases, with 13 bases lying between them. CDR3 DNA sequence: TGTGCCAGCAGCTTTCTCGAACGTTCGGCTTTCTTT. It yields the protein CASSFLERSAFF.

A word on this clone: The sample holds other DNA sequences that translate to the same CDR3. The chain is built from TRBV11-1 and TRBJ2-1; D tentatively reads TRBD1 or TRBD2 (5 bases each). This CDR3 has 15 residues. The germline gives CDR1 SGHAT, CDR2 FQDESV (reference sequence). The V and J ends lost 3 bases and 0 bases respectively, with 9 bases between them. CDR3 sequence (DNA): TGTGCCAGCAGCTTTGCAGGGAGCTCCTACAATGAGCAGTTCTTC. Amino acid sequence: CASSFAGSSYNEQFF.

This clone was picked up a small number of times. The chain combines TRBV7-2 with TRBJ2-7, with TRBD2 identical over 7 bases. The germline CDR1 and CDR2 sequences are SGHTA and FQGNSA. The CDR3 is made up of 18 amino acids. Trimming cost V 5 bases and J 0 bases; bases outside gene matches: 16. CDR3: CASSLRPSFAGDSYEQYF. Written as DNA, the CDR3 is TGTGCCAGCAGCCTCCGACCCTCATTCGCGGGAGACTCCTACGAGCAGTACTTC.

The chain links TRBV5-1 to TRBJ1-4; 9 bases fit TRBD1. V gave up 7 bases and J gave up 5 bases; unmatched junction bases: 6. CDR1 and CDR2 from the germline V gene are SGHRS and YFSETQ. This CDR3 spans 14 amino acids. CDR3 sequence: CASGPGQGNEKLFF. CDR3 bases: TGCGCCAGCGGACCGGGACAGGGAAATGAAAAACTGTTTTTT. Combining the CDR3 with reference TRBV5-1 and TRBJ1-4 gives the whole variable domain KAGVTQTPRYLIKTRGQQVTLSCSPISGHRSVSWYQQTPGQGLQFLFEYFSETQRNKGNFPGRFSGRQFSNSRSEMNVSTLELGDSALYLCASGPGQGNEKLFFGSGTQLSVL.

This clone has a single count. CDR3 amino acids: CASSLRTMNTEAFF. As DNA, the CDR3 is TGTGCCAGCAGTTTGCGGACAATGAACACTGAAGCTTTCTTT. The rearrangement links TRBV6-2 or TRBV6-3 to TRBJ1-1; D is perhaps TRBD1 (5 bases). Trimming cost V 4 bases and J 0 bases, with 9 bases left between them. CDR3 length equals 14 residues. Germline CDR1 is MNHEY and CDR2 is SVGEGT.

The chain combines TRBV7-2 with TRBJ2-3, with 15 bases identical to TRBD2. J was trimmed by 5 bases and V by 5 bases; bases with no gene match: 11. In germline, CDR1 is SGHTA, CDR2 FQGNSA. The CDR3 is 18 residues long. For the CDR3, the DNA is TGTGCCAGCAGCCACGATCCTTGGACTAGCGGGGGGGGAGATACGCAGTATTTT. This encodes CASSHDPWTSGGGDTQYF.

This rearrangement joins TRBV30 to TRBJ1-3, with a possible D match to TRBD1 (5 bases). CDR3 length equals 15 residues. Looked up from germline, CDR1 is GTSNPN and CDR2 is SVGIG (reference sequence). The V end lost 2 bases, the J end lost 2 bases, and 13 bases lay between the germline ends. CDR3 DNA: TGTGCCTGGAGTTACTCGGGACTGACTGGAAACACCATATATTTT. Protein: CAWSYSGLTGNTIYF.

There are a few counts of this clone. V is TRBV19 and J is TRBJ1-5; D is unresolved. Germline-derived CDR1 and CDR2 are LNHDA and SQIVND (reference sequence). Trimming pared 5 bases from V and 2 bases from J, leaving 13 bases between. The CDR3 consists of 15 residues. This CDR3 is CASSVGSFGNQPQHF. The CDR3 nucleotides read TGTGCCAGTAGTGTGGGTTCTTTTGGCAATCAGCCCCAGCATTTT.

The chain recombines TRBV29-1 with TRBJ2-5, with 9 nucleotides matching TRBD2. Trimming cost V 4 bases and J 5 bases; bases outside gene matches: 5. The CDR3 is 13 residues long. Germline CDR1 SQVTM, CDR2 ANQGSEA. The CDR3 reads CSVGAGGLETQYF. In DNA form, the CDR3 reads TGCAGCGTTGGGGCGGGAGGGCTGGAGACCCAGTACTTC.

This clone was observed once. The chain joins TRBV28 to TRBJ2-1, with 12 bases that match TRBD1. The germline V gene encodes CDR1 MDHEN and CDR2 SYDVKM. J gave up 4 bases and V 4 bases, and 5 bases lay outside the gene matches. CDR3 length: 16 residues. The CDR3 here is CASSSGTGGEYNEQFF. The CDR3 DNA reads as TGTGCCAGCAGTTCCGGGACAGGGGGCGAGTACAATGAGCAGTTCTTC.